Listed below are T cell receptor beta chains from one sample, sequenced in a study of blood T cell repertoires in COVID-19. The repertoire was sequenced with immunoSEQ multiplex PCR; TCRdb's copy has only in-frame clones and lacks some. The sample lists about 1,300 clones, 94% occurring once. The source material was peripheral blood. These receptors were obtained from a human donor in a cohort sampled during active COVID-19. Each CDR3 is given without its conserved first and last residue.

TRBJ2-5,TRBV29-1,11,RGTSGDGETQY
TRBJ2-3,TRBV7-8,15,ASSRGGAGGRADTQY
TRBJ2-6,TRBV18,16,ASSPATGFFSGANVLT
TRBJ1-2,TRBV12-3/TRBV12-4,10,ASTVPNYGYT
TRBJ2-5,TRBV18,12,ASSLAGGLETQY
TRBJ2-6,TRBV3-1/TRBV3-2,11,ASSSNGANVLT
TRBJ1-5,TRBV4-2,14,ASSQEDRGINQPQH
TRBJ2-3,TRBV7-8,16,ASSQLAGGPLGTDTQY
TRBJ2-1,TRBV19,14,ASSISGGGPYNEQF
TRBJ1-6,TRBV13,11,ASSFQGVTPLH
TRBJ2-4,TRBV27,12,ASSQGGAKNIQY
TRBJ2-7,TRBV5-1,15,ASSPRTSGGSSYEQY
TRBJ2-5,TRBV5-1,13,ASSLVGVAEETQY
TRBJ2-5,TRBV29-1,12,SVDGTSGEETQY